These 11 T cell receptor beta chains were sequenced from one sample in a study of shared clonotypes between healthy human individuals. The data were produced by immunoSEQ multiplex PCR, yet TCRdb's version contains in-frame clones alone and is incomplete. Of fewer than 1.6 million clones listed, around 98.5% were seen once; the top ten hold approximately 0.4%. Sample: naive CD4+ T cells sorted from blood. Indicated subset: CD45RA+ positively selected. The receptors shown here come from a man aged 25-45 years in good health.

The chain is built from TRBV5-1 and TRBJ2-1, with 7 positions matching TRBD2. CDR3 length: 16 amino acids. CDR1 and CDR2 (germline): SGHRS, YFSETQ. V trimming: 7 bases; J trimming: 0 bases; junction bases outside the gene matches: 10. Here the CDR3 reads CASLGGSGSSYNEQFF. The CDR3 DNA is TGCGCCAGCTTGGGAGGGAGCGGAAGCTCCTACAATGAGCAGTTCTTC. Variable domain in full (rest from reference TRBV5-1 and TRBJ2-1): KAGVTQTPRYLIKTRGQQVTLSCSPISGHRSVSWYQQTPGQGLQFLFEYFSETQRNKGNFPGRFSGRQFSNSRSEMNVSTLELGDSALYLCASLGGSGSSYNEQFFGPGTRLTVL.

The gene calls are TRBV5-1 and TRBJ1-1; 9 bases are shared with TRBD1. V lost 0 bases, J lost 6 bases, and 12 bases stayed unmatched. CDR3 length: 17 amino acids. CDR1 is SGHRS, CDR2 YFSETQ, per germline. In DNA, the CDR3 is TGCGCCAGCAGCTTGGGCCCCCAACAGGGGGCAGTGGCTGAAGCTTTCTTT. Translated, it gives CASSLGPQQGAVAEAFF.

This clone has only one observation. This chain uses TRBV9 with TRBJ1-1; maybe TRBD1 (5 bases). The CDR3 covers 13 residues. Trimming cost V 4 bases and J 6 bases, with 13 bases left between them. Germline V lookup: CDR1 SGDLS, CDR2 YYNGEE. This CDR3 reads CASSPGPRAEAFF. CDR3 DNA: TGTGCCAGCAGCCCGGGACCCAGAGCTGAAGCTTTCTTT.

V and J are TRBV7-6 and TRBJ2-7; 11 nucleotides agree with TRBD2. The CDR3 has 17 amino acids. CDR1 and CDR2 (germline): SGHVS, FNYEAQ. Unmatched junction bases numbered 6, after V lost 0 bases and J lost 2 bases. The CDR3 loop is CASSLAVTSGETYEQYF. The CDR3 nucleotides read TGTGCCAGCAGCTTAGCGGTGACTAGCGGGGAGACCTACGAGCAGTACTTC.

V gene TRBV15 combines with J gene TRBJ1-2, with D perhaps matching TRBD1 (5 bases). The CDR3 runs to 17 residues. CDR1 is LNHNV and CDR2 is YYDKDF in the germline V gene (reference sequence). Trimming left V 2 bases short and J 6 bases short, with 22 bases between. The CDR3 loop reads CATSRSGYPGTHDGYTF. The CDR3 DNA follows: TGTGCCACCAGCAGATCGGGCTATCCCGGGACGCACGATGGCTACACCTTC.

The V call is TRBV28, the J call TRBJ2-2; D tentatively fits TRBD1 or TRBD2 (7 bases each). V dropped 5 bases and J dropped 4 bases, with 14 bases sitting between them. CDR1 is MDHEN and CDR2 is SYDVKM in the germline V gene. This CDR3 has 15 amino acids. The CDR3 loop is CASSTSRGGTGELFF. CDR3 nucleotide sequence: TGTGCCAGCAGTACATCCAGGGGGGGCACCGGGGAGCTGTTTTTT. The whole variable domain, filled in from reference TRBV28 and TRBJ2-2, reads DVKVTQSSRYLVKRTGEKVFLECVQDMDHENMFWYRQDPGLGLRLIYFSYDVKMKEKGDIPEGYSVSREKKERFSLILESASTNQTSMYLCASSTSRGGTGELFFGEGSRLTVL.

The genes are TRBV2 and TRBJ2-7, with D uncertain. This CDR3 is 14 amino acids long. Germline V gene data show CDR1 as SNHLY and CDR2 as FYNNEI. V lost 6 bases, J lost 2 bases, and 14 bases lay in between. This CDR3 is CASRKAGIPYEQYF. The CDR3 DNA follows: TGTGCCAGCAGGAAGGCTGGGATCCCCTACGAGCAGTACTTC.

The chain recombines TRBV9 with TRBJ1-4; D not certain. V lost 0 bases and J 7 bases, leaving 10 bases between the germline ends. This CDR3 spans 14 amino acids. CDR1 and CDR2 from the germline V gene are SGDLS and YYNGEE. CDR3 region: CASSVDPEGEKLFF. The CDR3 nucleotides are TGTGCCAGCAGCGTAGACCCGGAGGGTGAAAAACTGTTTTTT.

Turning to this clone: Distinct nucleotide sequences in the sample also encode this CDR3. The CDR3 region is CASSLEAGEQFF. The CDR3 coding sequence is TGCGCCAGCAGCTTGGAGGCCGGGGAGCAGTTCTTC. This chain uses TRBV5-1 with TRBJ2-1; D uncertain. CDR3 length equals 12 residues. The germline V and J ends were trimmed by 0 bases and 10 bases, with 8 bases remaining between them. Germline V gene sequence: CDR1 SGHRS, CDR2 YFSETQ.

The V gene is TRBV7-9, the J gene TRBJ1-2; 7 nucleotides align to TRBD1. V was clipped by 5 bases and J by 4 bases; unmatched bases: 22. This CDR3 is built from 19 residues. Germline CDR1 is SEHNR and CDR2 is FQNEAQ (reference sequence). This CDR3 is CASSPPRRSGQPEGYGYTF. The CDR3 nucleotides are TGTGCCAGCAGCCCCCCCCGTCGCTCGGGACAGCCTGAGGGCTATGGCTACACCTTC.

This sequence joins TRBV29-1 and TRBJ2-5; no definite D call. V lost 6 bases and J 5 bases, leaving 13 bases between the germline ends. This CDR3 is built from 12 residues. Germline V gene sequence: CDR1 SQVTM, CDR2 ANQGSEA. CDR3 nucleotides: TGCAGCGTGTCCGACCTGGTGGAGACCCAGTACTTC. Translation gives CSVSDLVETQYF.